This is a list of T cell receptor beta chains from one sample in a study of T cell repertoires in cytomegalovirus infection. For these receptors, no antigen is known. Each CDR3 protein is one row after TCRdb ran MiXCR on the reads. The repertoire has around 770,000 distinct CDR3 sequences, 25% to 30% of them found once; the top ten carry around 13%. The sequenced sample was cultured CD8+ T cells from PBMCs, obtained from culture after CMV antigen stimulation. The receptors were sampled from a human donor in good health (CMV status not recorded). Some clones in this sample may be carry-over from other donors' samples. Each CDR3 is given with its conserved first and last residue. The D gene is left open where the match is weak. Clone size is not always given. Where it is, it says once, few, many or a class for expanded clones.

clone size	V gene	J gene	D gene	CDR3 protein	CDR3 DNA
few	TRBV7-6	TRBJ2-1	-	CASSFPGAFNNEQFF	TGTGCCAGCAGCTTCCCAGGGGCTTTCAACAATGAGCAGTTCTTC
-	TRBV6-8	TRBJ2-3	-	CASSPERSYPDTQYF	TGTGCCAGCAGTCCCGAGCGGAGCTACCCAGATACGCAGTATTTT
many	TRBV7-2	TRBJ2-7	-	CASSLVTGYEQYF	TGTGCCAGCAGCTTAGTAACGGGATACGAGCAGTACTTC
-	TRBV11-1	TRBJ2-7	TRBD1	CASSSLAGTGVYEQYF	TGTGCCAGCAGCTCATTAGCCGGGACAGGAGTTTACGAGCAGTACTTC
few	TRBV6-1	TRBJ2-2	-	CASSEPPRNTGELFF	TGTGCCAGCAGTGAACCCCCCCGTAACACCGGGGAGCTGTTTTTT
-	TRBV5-6	TRBJ1-1	TRBD1	CASRLGQGGGTEAFF	TGTGCCAGCAGGTTGGGACAGGGTGGAGGCACTGAAGCTTTCTTT
-	TRBV27	TRBJ1-5	-	CASSLKEDQPQHF	TGTGCCAGCAGTTTAAAGGAGGATCAGCCCCAGCATTTT
-	TRBV7-3	TRBJ2-5	-	CASSWMEEETRYF	TGTGCCAGCAGCTGGATGGAGGAGGAGACCCGGTACTTC
many	TRBV7-8	TRBJ1-6	-	CASSLRAGPREPLHF	TGTGCCAGCAGCTTACGGGCAGGGCCACGCGAACCCCTCCACTTT
few	TRBV19	TRBJ2-2	-	CASWTLVGIGELFF	TGTGCCAGCTGGACTTTAGTGGGGATCGGGGAGCTGTTTTTT
many	TRBV12-3/TRBV12-4	TRBJ2-5	-	CASSLPGPGAQYF	TGTGCCAGCAGTTTACCAGGGCCAGGGGCCCAGTACTTC
many	TRBV7-2	TRBJ2-5	-	CASSGGETQYF	TGTGCCAGCAGCGGGGGGGAGACCCAGTACTTC
few	TRBV4-1	TRBJ2-3	TRBD1	CASSRIRDRGTDTQYF	TGCGCCAGCAGCCGGATCCGGGACAGGGGCACAGATACGCAGTATTTT
-	TRBV19	TRBJ1-1	-	CASTSEGRTEAFF	TGTGCCAGTACCTCTGAAGGGCGGACTGAAGCTTTCTTT
many	TRBV7-8	TRBJ2-2	TRBD2	CASSLVAGEAGELFF	TGTGCCAGCAGCTTAGTAGCGGGGGAGGCCGGGGAGCTGTTTTTT
few	TRBV6-8	TRBJ2-6	-	CASSPFGRSGANVLTF	TGTGCCAGCAGCCCCTTTGGGAGATCTGGGGCCAACGTCCTGACTTTC
-	TRBV6-1	TRBJ2-7	-	CASSPRDTFYEQYF	TGTGCCAGCAGTCCACGGGACACTTTCTACGAGCAGTACTTC
-	TRBV20-1	TRBJ1-6	TRBD1	CSARPTGGGNSPLHF	TGCAGTGCTAGACCCACAGGGGGAGGTAATTCACCCCTCCACTTT
many	TRBV12-3/TRBV12-4	TRBJ1-3	-	CASSLGHTIYF	TGTGCCAGCAGTTTAGGGCACACCATATATTTT
few	TRBV6-5	TRBJ2-2	-	CASSYSGSRENTGELFF	TGTGCCAGCAGTTACTCGGGTAGCAGGGAGAACACCGGGGAGCTGTTTTTT
few	TRBV7-9	TRBJ2-1	-	CASSQVPHEQFF	TGTGCCAGCAGCCAAGTCCCCCATGAGCAGTTCTTC
many	TRBV12-5	TRBJ1-5	-	CASGLVGQDQPQHF	TGTGCTAGTGGTTTGGTAGGGCAGGATCAGCCCCAGCATTTT
-	TRBV7-6	TRBJ2-5	TRBD2	CASSYGGDPQETQYF	TGTGCCAGCAGCTACGGGGGGGACCCCCAAGAGACCCAGTACTTC
-	TRBV9	TRBJ2-1	-	CASSVAVQFYNEQFF	TGTGCCAGCAGCGTAGCGGTCCAGTTCTACAATGAGCAGTTCTTC
-	TRBV3-1	TRBJ1-4	-	CASSQGDGLYEKLFF	TGTGCCAGCAGCCAAGGGGATGGCCTGTATGAAAAACTGTTTTTT
-	TRBV6-6	TRBJ1-1	-	CASGPTGLNTEAFF	TGTGCCAGCGGACCCACGGGGTTGAACACTGAAGCTTTCTTT